A selection of T cell receptor beta chains follows, all from one sample in a study of OX40 agonist ivuxolimab in advanced cancers. Here immunoSEQ multiplex PCR was the method, and the copy in TCRdb shows in-frame clones only, minus some. In the table there are around 80,000 clones, about nine tenths of which are singletons. Specimen: CD4+ or CD8+ T cells sorted from blood, collected in a trial of the OX40 agonist ivuxolimab. These receptor sequences come from an adult with an advanced solid tumor such as melanoma, head and neck, liver or kidney cancer. The CDR3 runs from the conserved cysteine through the conserved F or W. The D gene is left open where the match is weak. The listing skips clone size in some rows; elsewhere it reads once, few, many or a size class.

>TRBJ2-4|TRBV29-1|13|.|.
CSFSRGGKNIQYF
TGCAGCTTTTCGCGGGGCGGGAAAAACATTCAGTACTTC
>TRBJ2-5|TRBV9|15|.|TRBD2
CASSGGGGAGETQYF
TGTGCCAGCAGCGGCGGCGGGGGGGCAGGAGAGACCCAGTACTTC
>TRBJ1-2|TRBV14|13|few|.
CASSQGRNYGYTF
TGTGCCAGCAGCCAAGGCCGTAACTATGGCTACACCTTC
>TRBJ2-1|TRBV10-3|19|.|TRBD2
CAISESWLLSGGGFDEQFF
TGTGCCATCAGTGAGTCCTGGTTACTAAGCGGGGGGGGCTTCGATGAGCAGTTCTTC
>TRBJ2-3|TRBV5-1|16|.|.
CASSLGWNSHMDTQYF
TGCGCCAGCAGCTTGGGTTGGAACTCCCACATGGATACGCAGTATTTT
>TRBJ1-3|TRBV19|14|.|.
CASSHPGPGNTIYF
TGTGCCAGTAGTCACCCGGGCCCTGGAAACACCATATATTTT
>TRBJ1-4|TRBV27|15|.|.
CASSLARGSNEKLFF
TGTGCCAGCAGTTTAGCGCGGGGCTCTAATGAAAAACTGTTTTTT
>TRBJ1-2|TRBV9|13|.|.
CASSGRQDYGYTF
TGTGCCAGCAGCGGAAGACAGGACTATGGCTACACCTTC
>TRBJ2-5|TRBV7-3|13|.|.
CASSPPLGETQYF
TGTGCCAGCAGCCCCCCCTTGGGCGAGACCCAGTACTTC
>TRBJ2-7|TRBV4-1|15|.|.
CASSQDGGPAYEQYF
TGCGCCAGCAGCCAAGATGGGGGACCCGCCTACGAGCAGTACTTC
>TRBJ2-1|TRBV29-1|12|.|.
CSAVEGAGEQFF
TGCAGCGCCGTCGAGGGAGCAGGTGAGCAGTTCTTC
>TRBJ1-2|TRBV19|16|.|.
CASSPGWGSFNYGYTF
TGTGCCAGTAGTCCGGGGTGGGGTAGCTTCAACTATGGCTACACCTTC
>TRBJ2-7|TRBV4-1|14|.|.
CASSQGDTNYEQYF
TGCGCCAGCAGCCAAGGGGACACAAACTACGAGCAGTACTTC
>TRBJ1-6|TRBV2|16|few|TRBD1
CASSEGQGAYNSPLHF
TGTGCCAGCAGTGAAGGACAGGGGGCCTATAATTCACCCCTCCACTTT
>TRBJ1-6|TRBV13|14|.|.
CASSSLGGNSPLHF
TGTGCCAGCAGCTCCCTAGGGGGTAATTCACCCCTCCACTTT